The sequence of this T cell receptor (beta chain) was determined in a study of blood T cells in healthy people across ages. This clonotype occurred a few times. Primers used in a second PCR of roughly 6 to 11 cycles were a sample-barcoded 5' primer and a J-beta primer mix. TCRdb passed the 5' RACE reads through MiXCR, listing each CDR3 protein once. The data contain about 1.4 million distinct CDR3 sequences, 59% of them singletons. This CDR3 has 20 amino acids. After removal of 0 bases from V and 3 bases from J, the junction contained 15 bases not matched to a gene. CDR1 and CDR2 from the germline V gene are MGHRA and YSYEKL.

The sequencing sample was made of blood. The receptor was derived from a man between 18 and 29 years old in good health. The rearrangement joins TRBV4-1 to TRBJ2-1; 9 bases line up with TRBD1. The CDR3 loop reads CASSQDPSQDRDRVYNEQFF. The CDR3 DNA sequence: TGCGCCAGCAGCCAAGATCCCTCACAAGATCGGGACAGGGTCTACAATGAGCAGTTCTTC.